Listed below are T cell receptor beta chains from one sample, sequenced in a study of T cells after yellow fever vaccination. TCRdb recomputed calls from the 5' RACE reads with MiXCR, one row per CDR3 protein. The table shows hundreds of thousands of distinct CDR3 sequences, with around an eighth occurring only once. The sequences come from PBMCs, collected on the day of the yellow fever booster vaccination. All receptors derive from a man aged 25 to 40 who received the YFV17D yellow fever vaccine. The CDR3 runs from the conserved cysteine through the conserved F or W. Fields, in order: D gene, clone size, V gene, J gene, CDR3 protein, CDR3 DNA. The D gene is left open where the match is weak. Some rows have no size entry. The others give once, few or many, or a class for an expanded clone.

>TRBD2|few|TRBV3-1|TRBJ2-1
CASSARTSGPYNEQFF
TGTGCCAGCAGCGCACGGACTAGCGGCCCCTACAATGAGCAGTTCTTC
>NA|few|TRBV12-3/TRBV12-4|TRBJ2-3
CASTDRRKDTDTQYF
TGTGCCAGCACCGATCGGAGGAAGGACACAGATACGCAGTATTTT
>NA|NA|TRBV12-3/TRBV12-4|TRBJ2-3
CASSPPAVRGDTQYF
TGTGCCAGCAGCCCCCCCGCGGTGAGAGGCGATACGCAGTATTTT
>NA|many|TRBV7-6|TRBJ1-6
CASSLRVNSPLHF
TGTGCCAGCAGCTTAAGGGTAAATTCACCCCTCCACTTT
>NA|NA|TRBV19|TRBJ2-3
CASTQGRSTDTQYF
TGTGCCAGTACCCAAGGGAGGAGCACAGATACGCAGTATTTT
>NA|many|TRBV5-1|TRBJ2-1
CASGEEVNEQFF
TGCGCCAGTGGAGAGGAGGTGAATGAGCAGTTCTTC
>NA|many|TRBV27|TRBJ2-7
CASRPAGQGTSEQYF
TGTGCCAGCAGGCCAGCAGGGCAGGGGACCTCCGAGCAGTACTTC
>NA|NA|TRBV7-2|TRBJ2-1
CASRHIPSADEQFF
TGTGCCAGCAGGCACATCCCTAGCGCGGATGAGCAGTTCTTC
>TRBD2|NA|TRBV30|TRBJ2-3
CAWSYGLAGKDTQYF
TGTGCCTGGAGTTACGGACTAGCGGGAAAAGATACGCAGTATTTT
>TRBD2|NA|TRBV20-1|TRBJ2-3
CSARDASGSDTQYF
TGCAGTGCTAGAGATGCTAGCGGGTCGGATACGCAGTATTTT
>TRBD1|few|TRBV5-5|TRBJ2-5
CASSFGLVGGERETQYF
TGTGCCAGCAGCTTCGGATTGGTAGGGGGCGAACGGGAGACCCAGTACTTC
>NA|few|TRBV7-2|TRBJ1-1
CASSLSQNTEAFF
TGTGCCAGCAGCTTGAGTCAAAACACTGAAGCTTTCTTT
>NA|few|TRBV7-2|TRBJ2-6
CASSSVASGANVLTF
TGTGCCAGCAGTAGCGTAGCTTCTGGGGCCAACGTCCTGACTTTC
>NA|NA|TRBV18|TRBJ2-5
CASSPTELLETQYF
TGTGCCAGCTCACCTACAGAGTTGTTGGAGACCCAGTACTTC
>TRBD2|few|TRBV6-1|TRBJ2-1
CASTERAGGPYNEQFF
TGTGCCAGCACCGAACGAGCGGGAGGGCCCTACAATGAGCAGTTCTTC
>TRBD2|NA|TRBV5-6|TRBJ2-1
CASSVRLAGEQFF
TGTGCCAGCAGCGTTCGACTAGCCGGTGAGCAGTTCTTC
>NA|few|TRBV20-1|TRBJ2-1
CSARDREGKVNEQFF
TGCAGTGCTAGAGATCGAGAGGGGAAGGTAAATGAGCAGTTCTTC
>TRBD1|few|TRBV10-3|TRBJ2-1
CATLLGTGVNEQFF
TGTGCCACCCTACTTGGGACAGGGGTGAATGAGCAGTTCTTC
>NA|NA|TRBV14|TRBJ1-2
CASSPWRNYGYTF
TGTGCCAGCAGCCCTTGGCGGAACTATGGCTACACCTTC
>NA|few|TRBV6-6|TRBJ2-5
CASMQYDETQYF
TGTGCCAGCATGCAATATGACGAGACCCAGTACTTC
>TRBD1|NA|TRBV10-2|TRBJ2-7
CASGDRPTKQYF
TGCGCCAGCGGGGACAGACCTACGAAGCAGTACTTC
>NA|NA|TRBV12-3/TRBV12-4|TRBJ2-7
CASSRAGTNYEQYF
TGTGCCAGCAGTCGGGCAGGGACAAACTACGAGCAGTACTTC
>NA|few|TRBV5-6|TRBJ1-1
CASSHDLEGWTEAFF
TGTGCCAGCAGCCACGACCTGGAGGGTTGGACTGAAGCTTTCTTT
>TRBD2|NA|TRBV27|TRBJ2-7
CASRRGLAAYEQYF
TGTGCCAGCAGGAGGGGACTAGCGGCCTACGAGCAGTACTTC
>TRBD2|NA|TRBV6-5|TRBJ2-1
CASSRTSGGQFF
TGTGCCAGCAGCCGGACTAGCGGGGGGCAGTTCTTC
>NA|few|TRBV3-1|TRBJ2-6
CASSQVHGANVLTF
TGTGCCAGCAGCCAAGTGCACGGGGCCAACGTCCTGACTTTC
>TRBD2|few|TRBV29-1|TRBJ2-7
CSVARTSGSYEQYF
TGCAGCGTTGCCCGGACTAGCGGCTCCTACGAGCAGTACTTC
>TRBD1|NA|TRBV27|TRBJ1-1
CASSLKQGAGAEAFF
TGTGCCAGCAGTTTAAAACAGGGGGCTGGAGCTGAAGCTTTCTTT
>TRBD1|few|TRBV14|TRBJ2-2
CASRTGGANTGELFF
TGTGCCAGCAGAACAGGGGGCGCGAACACCGGGGAGCTGTTTTTT
>NA|NA|TRBV29-1|TRBJ2-3
CSVDSGSDTQYF
TGCAGCGTTGATTCGGGGTCAGATACGCAGTATTTT
>NA|NA|TRBV20-1|TRBJ1-1
CSAGSGGLNTEAFF
TGCAGTGCCGGTTCGGGGGGCCTGAACACTGAAGCTTTCTTT
>NA|NA|TRBV20-1|TRBJ2-1
CSARDVVRAENEQFF
TGCAGTGCTAGAGATGTAGTGAGGGCTGAGAATGAGCAGTTCTTC
>NA|many|TRBV5-1|TRBJ1-1
CASSLGGDTEAFF
TGCGCCAGCAGCTTGGGGGGCGACACTGAAGCTTTCTTT
>NA|many|TRBV5-1|TRBJ1-1
CASSLAGPEAFF
TGCGCCAGCAGCTTGGCCGGTCCGGAAGCTTTCTTT
>NA|NA|TRBV5-6|TRBJ2-5
CASSPVRQGAETQYF
TGTGCCAGCAGCCCAGTCCGGCAGGGAGCAGAGACCCAGTACTTC
>TRBD2|few|TRBV5-1|TRBJ2-7
CASGTSGTKDRGEQYF
TGCGCCAGCGGGACTAGCGGGACCAAAGACCGGGGCGAGCAGTACTTC
>TRBD2|NA|TRBV12-3/TRBV12-4|TRBJ2-1
CASSPRVLAGDDEQFF
TGTGCCAGCAGTCCCCGCGTTTTAGCGGGAGACGATGAGCAGTTCTTC
>NA|NA|TRBV7-9|TRBJ1-6
CASSPLDTPNSPLHF
TGTGCCAGCAGCCCACTCGACACTCCGAATTCACCCCTCCACTTT
>NA|NA|TRBV20-1|TRBJ2-3
CSARETDTQYF
TGCAGTGCTAGAGAGACAGATACGCAGTATTTT
>NA|few|TRBV24-1|TRBJ2-1
CATAAPLYNEQFF
TGTGCCACCGCCGCCCCACTCTACAATGAGCAGTTCTTC
>NA|NA|TRBV29-1|TRBJ1-2
CSVGGQLTSGYTF
TGCAGCGTTGGGGGTCAGCTAACAAGTGGCTACACCTTC
>TRBD2|once|TRBV27|TRBJ2-5
CASSPGLAGGLQETQYF
TGTGCCAGCAGCCCGGGACTAGCGGGAGGGCTTCAAGAGACCCAGTACTTC
>TRBD1|NA|TRBV7-3|TRBJ1-1
CASSEKGARGEAFF
TGTGCCAGCAGCGAAAAGGGGGCCAGGGGTGAAGCTTTCTTT
>NA|many|TRBV25-1|TRBJ2-2
CASSEWDGRNTGELFF
TGTGCCAGCAGTGAATGGGACGGGAGGAACACCGGGGAGCTGTTTTTT